These 32 T cell receptor beta chains came from one sample sequenced in a study of blood T cell repertoires in COVID-19. The assay was immunoSEQ multiplex PCR, and TCRdb's table has in-frame clones only and misses some. Of 140,000 or so clones listed, approximately 84% are singletons. The material sequenced was peripheral blood. These TCRs come from a human donor in a cohort sampled during active COVID-19.

The chain is built from TRBV11-2 and TRBJ2-5; 13 nucleotides line up with TRBD2. Trimming removed 4 bases from V and 7 bases from J; junction bases left unmatched: 15. Germline assignment: CDR1 SGHAT and CDR2 FQNNGV. The CDR3 sequence is 18 residues long. DNA for the CDR3: TGTGCCAGCAGCTCCCCCCCCGCACTAGCGGGGGGGCCAGGGACCCAGTACTTC. Translated: CASSSPPALAGGPGTQYF. The full variable domain, in which reference TRBV11-2 and TRBJ2-5 provide the parts outside the CDR3, is EAGVAQSPRYKIIEKRQSVAFWCNPISGHATLYWYQQILGQGPKLLIQFQNNGVVDDSQLPKDRFSAERLKGVDSTLKIQPAKLEDSAVYLCASSSPPALAGGPGTQYFGPGTRLLVL.

This chain uses TRBV4-1 with TRBJ1-6; 9 nucleotides agree with TRBD1. Germline V gene lookup returns CDR1 MGHRA and CDR2 YSYEKL. J lost 0 bases, V lost 0 bases, and 3 bases had no gene match. The CDR3 has 18 residues. CDR3: CASSQDDRGSSYNSPLHF. DNA for the CDR3: TGCGCCAGCAGCCAAGACGACAGGGGGAGCTCCTATAATTCACCCCTCCACTTT.

The CDR3 region is CASSHPLGQGNSPLHF. DNA for the CDR3: TGCGCCAGCAGCCACCCCTTAGGACAGGGGAATTCACCCCTCCACTTT. V and J are TRBV4-1 and TRBJ1-6, with 9 positions matching TRBD1. Looked up from germline, CDR1 is MGHRA and CDR2 is YSYEKL. The CDR3 consists of 16 residues. V lost 3 bases to trimming and J lost 7 bases; unmatched junction nucleotides: 7.

V and J are TRBV6-4 and TRBJ1-2; no reliable D call. The CDR3 sequence is 13 residues long. CDR1 is MRHNA, CDR2 SNTAGT, per germline. V shed 2 bases and J shed 4 bases, with 8 bases lying between them. The CDR3 coding sequence is TGTGCCAGCAGTGACCCCGGCGGCTATGGCTACACCTTC. The encoded protein is CASSDPGGYGYTF.

This chain uses TRBV5-1 with TRBJ2-2; 7 nucleotides align to TRBD2. The CDR3 has 15 amino acids. V lost 4 bases, J lost 5 bases, and 8 bases stayed unmatched. Germline loops: CDR1 SGHRS, CDR2 YFSETQ. The CDR3 DNA follows: TGCGCCAGCAGCCCCCGGTTGGGGGGGACCGGGGAGCTGTTTTTT. This gives the protein CASSPRLGGTGELFF. Using reference TRBV5-1 and TRBJ2-2 for the parts outside the CDR3, the full variable domain is KAGVTQTPRYLIKTRGQQVTLSCSPISGHRSVSWYQQTPGQGLQFLFEYFSETQRNKGNFPGRFSGRQFSNSRSEMNVSTLELGDSALYLCASSPRLGGTGELFFGEGSRLTVL.

The V and J genes are TRBV19 and TRBJ2-1, with D perhaps matching TRBD2 (6 bases). The CDR3 has 16 residues. Germline CDR1 reads LNHDA; CDR2 reads SQIVND (reference sequence). V lost 6 bases and J 0 bases, leaving 15 bases between the germline ends. The CDR3 DNA reads as TGTGCCAGTAGAAATCCCGGGGGTAGCTCCTACAATGAGCAGTTCTTC. Encoded protein: CASRNPGGSSYNEQFF.

The DNA of the CDR3 is TGTGCCAGCAGCTTGGAGTATGGCTACACCTTC. Encoded protein: CASSLEYGYTF. This chain joins TRBV7-9 and TRBJ1-2; no reliable D call. The CDR3 has 11 amino acids. Germline CDR1 is SEHNR and CDR2 is FQNEAQ (reference sequence). V was shortened by 3 bases and J by 5 bases, with 4 bases between the two germline ends.

V gene TRBV19 combines with J gene TRBJ2-5, with TRBD2 identical over 13 bases. Germline CDR1 and CDR2: LNHDA and SQIVND (reference sequence). V lost 3 bases, J lost 5 bases, and 3 bases stayed unmatched. The CDR3 extends over 15 amino acids. In DNA form, the CDR3 reads TGTGCCAGTAGTATGGGACTAGCGGGGTTGGAGACCCAGTACTTC. Amino acids: CASSMGLAGLETQYF.

This clone came up a few times. The rearrangement links TRBV4-2 to TRBJ2-7; 8 bases are shared with TRBD2. Germline assignment: CDR1 LGHNA and CDR2 YNFKEQ. Unmatched junction bases numbered 2, after V lost 1 base and J lost 3 bases. This CDR3 contains 14 residues. CDR3 in amino acids: CASSQGGGSYEQYF. The DNA of the CDR3 is TGTGCCAGCAGCCAAGGCGGGGGGAGCTACGAGCAGTACTTC.

This clone was seen a handful of times. The chain employs TRBV5-1 and TRBJ2-7; 8 positions match TRBD2. Unmatched junction bases numbered 11, after V lost 4 bases and J lost 5 bases. The CDR3 extends over 15 amino acids. Germline V lookup: CDR1 SGHRS, CDR2 YFSETQ. The CDR3 DNA reads TGCGCCAGCAGCCCAGGGGACCGGGAGGGCCACGAGCAGTACTTC. Its translation is CASSPGDREGHEQYF.

The chain recombines TRBV5-4 with TRBJ1-2; a possible D gene is TRBD1 (6 bases). CDR1 and CDR2 from the germline V gene are SGHNT and YYREEE (reference sequence). With 0 bases removed from V and 4 bases from J, the gap between germline ends came to 13 bases. The CDR3 is 15 amino acids. The CDR3 spells CASSLVVGGSYGYTF. CDR3 DNA sequence: TGTGCCAGCAGCTTGGTAGTTGGGGGCAGCTATGGCTACACCTTC. Full variable domain (missing parts from reference TRBV5-4 and TRBJ1-2): ETGVTQSPTHLIKTRGQQVTLRCSSQSGHNTVSWYQQALGQGPQFIFQYYREEENGRGNFPPRFSGLQFPNYSSELNVNALELDDSALYLCASSLVVGGSYGYTFGSGTRLTVV.

The V and J genes are TRBV6-5 and TRBJ2-7, with 7 bases fitting TRBD2. The germline CDR1 and CDR2 sequences are MNHEY and SVGAGI. V shed 0 bases, J shed 2 bases, and the junction held 7 bases outside the gene matches. CDR3 size: 16 residues. The DNA for the CDR3 is TGTGCCAGCAGTTACTCGGCTGGGGGGGGGACCTACGAGCAGTACTTC. The encoded protein is CASSYSAGGGTYEQYF.

The gene calls are TRBV10-1 and TRBJ2-5, with D tentatively TRBD1 (5 bases). The CDR3 loop spans 16 amino acids. Germline CDR1 reads WNHNN; CDR2 reads SYGVQD (reference sequence). Trimming stripped 0 bases from V and 4 bases from J, with 15 bases between. The CDR3 loop reads CASSESGQGFRETQYF. CDR3 DNA sequence: TGCGCCAGCAGTGAGTCGGGGCAGGGCTTTAGAGAGACCCAGTACTTC.

DNA for the CDR3: TGTGCCAGCAGCAACACAGGGGATGCACATTCACCCCTCCACTTT. As protein: CASSNTGDAHSPLHF. This rearrangement joins TRBV6-2 or TRBV6-3 to TRBJ1-6, with 7 bases that match TRBD1. With 6 bases clipped from V and 8 bases from J, the junction kept 10 bases outside the gene matches. The CDR3 spans 15 residues. Germline V gene sequence: CDR1 MNHEY, CDR2 SVGEGT.

The DNA for the CDR3 is TGTGCCAGCAGCGGCAGGGTGGTCACTGAAGCTTTCTTT. It specifies CASSGRVVTEAFF. The chain recombines TRBV11-1 with TRBJ1-1; TRBD1 might be the D (5 bases). The V end lost 5 bases, the J end lost 4 bases, and 11 bases lay between the germline ends. The germline V gene has CDR1 SGHAT and CDR2 FQDESV (reference sequence). The CDR3 is made up of 13 amino acids.

In this sample, this clone turned up once. The chain employs TRBV7-3 and TRBJ1-6; D uncertain. This CDR3 region has 14 residues. Between the trimmed V and J ends, which lost 5 bases and 7 bases, there was a span of 12 bases. Per germline, CDR1 SGHTA and CDR2 FQGTGA. In DNA, the CDR3 is TGTGCCAGCAGCCCTGGCTTGGAGAATTCACCCCTCCACTTT. Its translation is CASSPGLENSPLHF.

The chain links TRBV19 to TRBJ2-7; 10 nucleotides match TRBD1. Looked up from germline, CDR1 is LNHDA and CDR2 is SQIVND (reference sequence). This CDR3 contains 15 residues. Unmatched junction bases numbered 7, after V lost 5 bases and J lost 3 bases. The CDR3 sequence: CASSVTGQGYYEQYF. The DNA for the CDR3 is TGTGCCAGTAGTGTAACGGGACAGGGGTACTACGAGCAGTACTTC.

This clone was observed a handful of times. The J gene is TRBJ2-2, the V gene TRBV28; D may be TRBD2 (5 bases). Trimming stripped 6 bases from V and 7 bases from J, with 12 bases between. Per germline, CDR1 MDHEN and CDR2 SYDVKM. The CDR3 is made up of 13 amino acids. CDR3: CASSTDWYGELFF. CDR3 sequence (DNA): TGTGCCAGCAGCACGGACTGGTACGGGGAGCTGTTTTTT.

This chain uses TRBV5-1 with TRBJ2-5, with 11 nucleotides matching TRBD2. The CDR3 runs to 16 residues. Germline V gene lookup returns CDR1 SGHRS and CDR2 YFSETQ. With V trimmed by 4 bases and J by 2 bases, 7 bases remained unmatched. The CDR3 region has the DNA TGCGCCAGCAGCACCTCTAGCGGGGGGACACAAGAGACCCAGTACTTC. This encodes CASSTSSGGTQETQYF.

This clone was recorded a few times. The V call is TRBV14, the J call TRBJ1-1, with D perhaps TRBD1 (6 bases). The CDR3 spans 14 residues. V lost 4 bases to trimming and J lost 11 bases, with 20 bases between them. CDR1 and CDR2 from the germline V gene are SGHDN and FVKESK. In DNA, the CDR3 is TGTGCCAGCAGCCCCCTTGTGGGGGGGCGAGGCGCTTTCTTT. Protein sequence: CASSPLVGGRGAFF.

The CDR3 coding sequence is TGCGCCAGCAGTGAATCTGCCGGAGAATTGAGCTCCTATAATTCACCCCTCCACTTT. This encodes CASSESAGELSSYNSPLHF. The chain joins TRBV10-1 to TRBJ1-6, with D unclear. Trimming stripped 3 bases from V and 0 bases from J, with 18 bases between. CDR1 is WNHNN and CDR2 is SYGVQD in the germline V gene (reference sequence). This CDR3 has 19 amino acids.

This sequence joins TRBV3-1 (or the pseudogene TRBV3-2) and TRBJ2-1, with a possible D match to TRBD1 (6 bases). The germline V gene has CDR1 LGHDT and CDR2 YNNKEL (reference sequence). This CDR3 has 15 amino acids. With 4 bases removed from V and 0 bases from J, the gap between germline ends came to 10 bases. CDR3 coding DNA: TGTGCCAGCAGCCCCGGGACACCCTCCTACAATGAGCAGTTCTTC. This gives the protein CASSPGTPSYNEQFF.

V usage is TRBV19 and J usage is TRBJ2-7; D possibly corresponds to TRBD1 (5 bases). In germline, CDR1 is LNHDA, CDR2 SQIVND (reference sequence). The CDR3 spans 14 residues. V gave up 0 bases and J gave up 2 bases, with 8 bases separating them. The CDR3 DNA reads TGTGCCAGTAGTATAGACGACAGAACCTACGAGCAGTACTTC. It translates to CASSIDDRTYEQYF. Drawing the rest from reference TRBV19 and TRBJ2-7, the complete variable domain is DGGITQSPKYLFRKEGQNVTLSCEQNLNHDAMYWYRQDPGQGLRLIYYSQIVNDFQKGDIAEGYSVSREKKESFPLTVTSAQKNPTAFYLCASSIDDRTYEQYFGPGTRLTVT.

This clone showed up just a few times. The chain carries TRBV7-2 and TRBJ1-5, with D possibly TRBD1 on 5 matching bases. This CDR3 comprises 15 residues. Trimming took 1 base from V and 3 from J, leaving 10 bases between them. CDR1 is SGHTA, CDR2 FQGNSA, per germline. For the CDR3, the DNA is TGTGCCAGCAGCTTAGAGGGGTCGCTCAATCAGCCCCAGCATTTT. This translates into CASSLEGSLNQPQHF.

The chain links TRBV5-1 to TRBJ1-2; TRBD1 agrees at 7 bases. After removal of 4 bases from V and 3 bases from J, the junction contained 6 bases not matched to a gene. This CDR3 comprises 14 residues. The germline V gene encodes CDR1 SGHRS and CDR2 YFSETQ. The CDR3 sequence: CASSHSGGDYGYTF. CDR3 nucleotides: TGCGCCAGCAGCCACTCAGGGGGTGACTATGGCTACACCTTC.

This sequence joins TRBV5-6 and TRBJ2-3; tentatively, D is TRBD2 (7 bases). V was shortened by 3 bases and J by 5 bases, with 16 bases between the two germline ends. This CDR3 has 15 residues. Germline V gene sequence: CDR1 SGHDT, CDR2 YYEEEE. In nucleotides, the CDR3 is TGTGCCAGCAGCTCCTTGGGGGGGGCGGAAGATACGCAGTATTTT. Its protein product is CASSSLGGAEDTQYF.

V gene TRBV6-6 combines with J gene TRBJ2-6, with 7 bases identical to TRBD1. CDR1 MNHNY and CDR2 SVGAGI come from the germline V gene (reference sequence). V dropped 6 bases and J dropped 2; count of bases not matched to a gene: 7. The CDR3 loop spans 16 amino acids. The chain's CDR3 is CASRRGQMAGANVLTF. The CDR3 coding sequence is TGTGCCAGCAGACGGGGACAGATGGCTGGGGCCAACGTCCTGACTTTC.

The V gene is TRBV6-4, the J gene TRBJ1-5; TRBD1 matches 7 bases. The trim removed 5 bases at V and 0 bases at J, leaving 10 bases unmatched. The CDR3 sequence is 17 residues long. The V gene's germline CDR1 is MRHNA and CDR2 SNTAGT. CDR3 protein: CASSHGQVKYSNQPQHF. The DNA of the CDR3 is TGTGCCAGCAGTCACGGACAGGTCAAGTATAGCAATCAGCCCCAGCATTTT.

This clone appeared a few times. The chain joins TRBV6-1 to TRBJ1-1; no reliable D call. V lost 3 bases to trimming and J lost 8 bases, with 10 bases between them. The CDR3 has 12 residues. Germline V lookup: CDR1 MNHNS, CDR2 SASEGT. The CDR3 coding sequence is TGTGCCAGCAGTGAGGCAGGCAGGGAAGCTTTCTTT. It translates to CASSEAGREAFF.

This chain connects TRBV2 to TRBJ1-5, with 9 bases aligning to TRBD1. The V and J ends lost 6 bases and 5 bases, in that order; junction bases with no gene match: 8. The CDR3 loop spans 15 amino acids. The germline V gene has CDR1 SNHLY and CDR2 FYNNEI. This CDR3 is CASRKAGQGDQPQHF. The CDR3 DNA is TGTGCCAGCAGGAAAGCGGGACAGGGTGATCAGCCCCAGCATTTT.

This chain connects TRBV3-1 (or the pseudogene TRBV3-2) to TRBJ1-2; D perhaps matches TRBD1 (5 bases). This CDR3 is built from 19 residues. Trimming left V 4 bases short and J 4 bases short, with 28 bases between. CDR1 and CDR2 (germline): LGHDT, YNNKEL (reference sequence). CDR3 residues: CASSPNGGTAARLGYGYTF. DNA of the CDR3: TGTGCCAGCAGCCCAAACGGGGGGACCGCTGCACGTTTGGGCTATGGCTACACCTTC.

The V call is TRBV29-1, the J call TRBJ2-5; possible D gene TRBD1, 7 bases. The CDR3 extends over 15 amino acids. Germline V gene sequence: CDR1 SQVTM, CDR2 ANQGSEA. Trimming took off 7 bases at V and 5 bases at J, with 23 bases between the two ends. The CDR3 sequence is CSARRETGRLETQYF. As DNA, the CDR3 is TGCAGCGCACGCCGGGAGACAGGGAGGCTCGAGACCCAGTACTTC. The full variable domain, in which reference TRBV29-1 and TRBJ2-5 provide the parts outside the CDR3, is SAVISQKPSRDICQRGTSLTIQCQVDSQVTMMFWYRQQPGQSLTLIATANQGSEATYESGFVIDKFPISRPNLTFSTLTVSNMSPEDSSIYLCSARRETGRLETQYFGPGTRLLVL.